These 31 T cell receptor beta chains were all obtained from the same sample, sequenced in a study of T cell responses to AZD1222 COVID-19 vaccine (dated by TCRdb to the early 2020s). Explained via the paper, the time point label denotes: baseline before first vaccination. The library was obtained by the immunoSEQ multiplex PCR assay. Sourced from immuneACCESS, this table was stored by TCRdb with only in-frame sequences that have V and J called. A share of the clones is absent; for the studies checked, an unresolved V gene accounts for under half, and the remainder has no known explanation. Across this sample there are about 110,000 clones, with roughly 90% seen only once. The leading ten clones occupy about 5.4% of the sample. The material sequenced was peripheral blood, taken on day 0 of AZD1222 vaccination. The receptors were sampled from an adult in good health.

The chain recombines TRBV6-5 with TRBJ2-1; D is ambiguous. The germline CDR1 and CDR2 sequences are MNHEY and SVGAGI. The CDR3 totals 12 residues. The V gene lost 7 bases and the J gene lost 3 bases, with 7 bases spanning the gap. CDR3 loop: CASINSYNEQFF. In nucleotides, the CDR3 is TGTGCCAGCATAAACAGCTACAATGAGCAGTTCTTC.

The chain employs TRBV5-4 and TRBJ1-2; 9 bases are shared with TRBD1. Trimming at V came to 6 bases and at J to 8 bases, leaving 11 bases not matched to a gene. Germline CDR1 and CDR2: SGHNT and YYREEE (reference sequence). The CDR3 totals 14 residues. CDR3 sequence: CASTGQGLVWGYTF. The CDR3 DNA reads TGTGCCAGCACTGGACAGGGGCTCGTTTGGGGCTACACCTTC.

The gene calls are TRBV19 and TRBJ1-5, with no clear D. Germline lookup yields CDR1 LNHDA and CDR2 SQIVND (reference sequence). Trimming removed 2 bases from V and 4 bases from J, with 12 bases in between. The CDR3 runs 15 residues. CDR3 nucleotides: TGTGCCAGTAGTATAACCGGGCTCCTTAATCAGCCCCAGCATTTT. Residues: CASSITGLLNQPQHF.

Here the CDR3 reads CASSTRQGSYGYTF. CDR3 coding DNA: TGTGCCAGCAGCACCCGACAGGGGAGCTATGGCTACACCTTC. The chain links TRBV5-4 to TRBJ1-2; 8 positions match TRBD1. Germline lookup yields CDR1 SGHNT and CDR2 YYREEE (reference sequence). This CDR3 has 14 amino acids. J gave up 4 bases and V 4 bases, and 6 bases lay outside the gene matches.

This clone turned up a few times. This chain links TRBV5-6 with TRBJ1-1, with 9 bases fitting TRBD1. Trimming removed 2 bases from V and 1 base from J; junction bases left unmatched: 3. This CDR3 is built from 15 residues. The germline V gene has CDR1 SGHDT and CDR2 YYEEEE. CDR3 coding DNA: TGTGCCAGCAGCTTTGGACAGGGGTGGAACACTGAAGCTTTCTTT. Protein: CASSFGQGWNTEAFF.

The V and J genes are TRBV4-2 and TRBJ2-1; 8 bases fit TRBD2. The CDR3 has 17 amino acids. Looked up from germline, CDR1 is LGHNA and CDR2 is YNFKEQ. J lost 3 bases, V lost 0 bases, and 7 bases had no gene match. DNA of the CDR3: TGTGCCAGCAGCCAAGATCTAGCGGGCACGATCTACAATGAGCAGTTCTTC. Protein sequence: CASSQDLAGTIYNEQFF.

The gene calls are TRBV4-2 and TRBJ2-3; no definite D call. CDR1 LGHNA and CDR2 YNFKEQ come from the germline V gene. The CDR3 loop spans 15 amino acids. Deletions cut 1 base from V and 0 bases from J, with 8 bases between. Here the CDR3 reads CASSQGFGSTDTQYF. The CDR3 nucleotides read TGTGCCAGCAGCCAAGGATTTGGTAGCACAGATACGCAGTATTTT.

The chain has TRBV5-6 and TRBJ1-6, with a possible D match to TRBD1 (5 bases). Germline V lookup: CDR1 SGHDT, CDR2 YYEEEE. V was cut by 4 bases and J by 6 bases, with 14 bases left in between. The CDR3 has 15 residues. The CDR3 protein is CASSPRRRGNSPLHF. In nucleotides, the CDR3 is TGTGCCAGCAGCCCTCGGCGGAGGGGTAATTCACCCCTCCACTTT.

V and J are TRBV7-6 and TRBJ2-7; 7 nucleotides align to TRBD1. This CDR3 region has 16 residues. V was pared by 4 bases and J by 4 bases, with 13 bases of the junction left unmatched. Per germline, CDR1 SGHVS and CDR2 FNYEAQ. In nucleotides, the CDR3 is TGTGCCAGCAGCTCCTTCGGGACAGACGGAGAATACGAGCAGTACTTC. This gives the protein CASSSFGTDGEYEQYF.

The genes are TRBV3-1 (or the pseudogene TRBV3-2) and TRBJ1-1; no clear D. In germline, CDR1 is LGHDT, CDR2 YNNKEL (reference sequence). With 2 bases removed from V and 10 bases from J, the gap between germline ends came to 11 bases. This CDR3 is 12 amino acids long. The CDR3 region is CASSQPTGGAFF. The CDR3 DNA follows: TGTGCCAGCAGCCAACCCACGGGAGGAGCTTTCTTT.

The V call is TRBV29-1, the J call TRBJ1-1, with D maybe TRBD1 (5 bases). V was shortened by 6 bases and J by 5 bases, with 16 bases between the two germline ends. The germline CDR1 and CDR2 sequences are SQVTM and ANQGSEA. The CDR3 length is 13 residues. CDR3 residues: CSVSGTLLTEAFF. In DNA, the CDR3 is TGCAGCGTATCGGGGACCTTACTGACTGAAGCTTTCTTT.

This chain joins TRBV27 and TRBJ2-1, with D possibly matching TRBD2 (5 bases). Germline-derived CDR1 and CDR2 are MNHEY and SMNVEV (reference sequence). Trimming took 4 bases from V and 0 from J, leaving 13 bases between them. This CDR3 has 16 amino acids. This chain's CDR3 is CASSWAGLASYNEQFF. In nucleotides, the CDR3 is TGTGCCAGCAGTTGGGCGGGCCTAGCCTCCTACAATGAGCAGTTCTTC.

V usage is TRBV6-5 and J usage is TRBJ1-1, with D unclear. This CDR3 has 14 amino acids. Trimming cost V 8 bases and J 2 bases, with 15 bases left between them. The germline CDR1 and CDR2 sequences are MNHEY and SVGAGI. CDR3 sequence: CASCTDKANTEAFF. The CDR3 DNA follows: TGTGCCAGCTGTACCGACAAAGCCAACACTGAAGCTTTCTTT.

V gene TRBV7-2 combines with J gene TRBJ1-1; TRBD1 matches 9 bases. V was clipped by 4 bases and J by 5 bases; unmatched bases: 2. The CDR3 is 13 amino acids. Germline lookup yields CDR1 SGHTA and CDR2 FQGNSA. The CDR3: CASSWGQGTEAFF. In DNA, the CDR3 is TGTGCCAGCAGCTGGGGACAGGGAACTGAAGCTTTCTTT.

The V and J genes are TRBV19 and TRBJ1-5; a possible D gene is TRBD1 (5 bases). This CDR3 spans 17 amino acids. Trimming took off 5 bases at V and 0 bases at J, with 17 bases between the two ends. Germline CDR1 is LNHDA and CDR2 is SQIVND (reference sequence). The CDR3 here is CASSPLGQLFSNQPQHF. In DNA form, the CDR3 reads TGTGCCAGTAGTCCGTTGGGGCAGCTCTTTAGCAATCAGCCCCAGCATTTT.

The chain is built from TRBV29-1 and TRBJ1-2, with D perhaps TRBD1 (6 bases). CDR1 and CDR2 (germline): SQVTM, ANQGSEA. Trimming cost V 2 bases and J 1 base, with 20 bases left between them. The CDR3 runs to 17 residues. The CDR3 reads CSVEKEVRTGINYGYTF. As DNA, the CDR3 is TGCAGCGTTGAAAAAGAGGTCAGAACAGGGATTAACTATGGCTACACCTTC.

The CDR3 is CASSVGGTSGTEQYF. CDR3 coding DNA: TGTGCCAGCAGCGTAGGAGGGACTAGCGGGACAGAGCAGTACTTC. The V call is TRBV9, the J call TRBJ2-7, with 13 bases lining up with TRBD2. Trimming cost V 0 bases and J 7 bases; bases outside gene matches: 4. The CDR3 extends over 15 amino acids. Germline-derived CDR1 and CDR2 are SGDLS and YYNGEE.

This clone has just one count. The CDR3 DNA sequence: TGTGCCAGCAGTTACGACAGGGCTCAGCCCCAGCATTTT. It specifies CASSYDRAQPQHF. The chain joins TRBV6-5 to TRBJ1-5; 7 bases agree with TRBD1. The CDR3 has 13 amino acids. The germline V gene has CDR1 MNHEY and CDR2 SVGAGI. V lost 2 bases, J lost 6 bases, and 1 base stayed unmatched.

This clone was counted between two and nine times. This chain links TRBV2 with TRBJ2-3, with 12 bases that match TRBD2. The CDR3 runs 15 residues. Losses at the gene ends were 4 bases for V and 5 bases for J; bases not matched to a gene: 4. Germline V lookup: CDR1 SNHLY, CDR2 FYNNEI. The CDR3 sequence: CASSAQGLAGDTQYF. For the CDR3, the DNA is TGTGCCAGCAGTGCCCAGGGACTAGCGGGAGATACGCAGTATTTT. Full variable domain (outside the CDR3, taken from reference TRBV2 and TRBJ2-3): EPEVTQTPSHQVTQMGQEVILRCVPISNHLYFYWYRQILGQKVEFLVSFYNNEISEKSEIFDDQFSVERPDGSNFTLKIRSTKLEDSAMYFCASSAQGLAGDTQYFGPGTRLTVL.

J is TRBJ1-2 and V is TRBV7-3; D not resolved. This CDR3 has 14 residues. V was cut by 5 bases and J by 2 bases, with 12 bases left in between. Per germline, CDR1 SGHTA and CDR2 FQGTGA. This chain's CDR3 is CASSQQHGNYGYTF. As DNA, the CDR3 is TGTGCCAGCAGCCAGCAACACGGGAACTATGGCTACACCTTC.

The V gene is TRBV12-3 or TRBV12-4, the J gene TRBJ1-3; D is ambiguous. Trimming took 8 bases from V and 4 from J, leaving 9 bases between them. The CDR3 is 12 amino acids. The CDR3 nucleotides read TGTGCCAGCGTCGGGATCGGAAACACCATATATTTT. Translated: CASVGIGNTIYF.

The J gene is TRBJ1-4, the V gene TRBV10-3; tentatively, D is TRBD1 (5 bases). There are 15 residues in the CDR3. V lost 5 bases and J 4 bases, leaving 14 bases between the germline ends. Per the germline V gene, CDR1 is ENHRY and CDR2 is SYGVKD. CDR3 region: CAISPGPAVNEKLFF. The CDR3 nucleotides read TGTGCCATCAGTCCGGGACCGGCAGTTAATGAAAAACTGTTTTTT.

The V gene is TRBV19, the J gene TRBJ1-6; possible D gene TRBD1, 6 bases. V dropped 3 bases and J dropped 12 bases, with 9 bases sitting between them. The CDR3 spans 12 residues. CDR1 is LNHDA and CDR2 is SQIVND in the germline V gene (reference sequence). The CDR3 sequence: CASSIGGQPLHF. The CDR3 DNA follows: TGTGCCAGTAGTATTGGGGGGCAACCCCTCCACTTT.

The chain carries TRBV5-1 and TRBJ1-4; TRBD1 matches at 7 bases. Germline V CDR1 and CDR2: SGHRS, YFSETQ. With 0 bases clipped from V and 8 bases from J, the junction kept 4 bases outside the gene matches. CDR3 length: 14 residues. CDR3 in DNA: TGCGCCAGCAGCTTGGACAGGGGAGAAGAAAAACTGTTTTTT. It is translated as CASSLDRGEEKLFF. Based on the CDR3 plus reference TRBV5-1 and TRBJ1-4, the full variable domain is KAGVTQTPRYLIKTRGQQVTLSCSPISGHRSVSWYQQTPGQGLQFLFEYFSETQRNKGNFPGRFSGRQFSNSRSEMNVSTLELGDSALYLCASSLDRGEEKLFFGSGTQLSVL.

This chain connects TRBV6-1 to TRBJ2-7; D call uncertain. Germline lookup yields CDR1 MNHNS and CDR2 SASEGT. Trimming cost V 2 bases and J 3 bases, with 17 bases left between them. CDR3 length: 16 residues. CDR3 sequence: CASSEPPGPPVYEQYF. The CDR3 nucleotides are TGTGCCAGCAGTGAACCTCCGGGCCCCCCAGTCTACGAGCAGTACTTC.

This clone was observed a few times. The chain is built from TRBV7-9 and TRBJ2-2; tentative D call: TRBD1 (5 bases). The CDR3 is made up of 17 amino acids. Per germline, CDR1 SEHNR and CDR2 FQNEAQ (reference sequence). Trimming removed 1 base at V and 3 bases at J, with 15 bases between. The CDR3 nucleotides read TGTGCCAGCAGCTTAGGGTCCCAGGGCTGGGACACCGGGGAGCTGTTTTTT. Protein sequence: CASSLGSQGWDTGELFF.

This clone was counted a single time. The chain is built from TRBV5-4 and TRBJ2-7; D possibly uses TRBD1 or TRBD2 (6 bases each). The germline V gene encodes CDR1 SGHNT and CDR2 YYREEE (reference sequence). Trimming left V 5 bases short and J 6 bases short, with 15 bases between. The CDR3 is 13 residues long. CDR3 residues: CASRTGGGTEQYF. CDR3 DNA sequence: TGTGCCAGCAGGACTGGGGGCGGGACCGAGCAGTACTTC.

The rearrangement uses TRBV20-1 and TRBJ1-1; 8 bases fit TRBD1. V gave up 6 bases and J gave up 7 bases; unmatched junction bases: 4. Germline-derived CDR1 and CDR2 are DFQATT and SNEGSKA (reference sequence). The CDR3 is 11 amino acids. The CDR3 reads CSAGDRNEAFF. The CDR3 coding sequence is TGCAGTGCCGGGGACAGGAATGAAGCTTTCTTT.

This rearrangement joins TRBV6-6 to TRBJ1-2; no firm D call. Germline V gene sequence: CDR1 MNHNY, CDR2 SVGAGI (reference sequence). The CDR3 has 14 residues. The germline V and J ends were trimmed by 0 bases and 4 bases, with 9 bases remaining between them. The CDR3 DNA sequence: TGTGCCAGCAGTTACTCAGTACCCGGCTATGGCTACACCTTC. As protein: CASSYSVPGYGYTF.

This clone has a single count. The chain couples TRBV7-3 to TRBJ1-2; 8 nucleotides match TRBD1. The CDR3 length is 13 residues. Germline lookup yields CDR1 SGHTA and CDR2 FQGTGA. V dropped 4 bases and J dropped 7; count of bases not matched to a gene: 5. The CDR3 loop is CASSSGDRPGYTF. In DNA form, the CDR3 reads TGTGCCAGCAGCTCCGGGGACAGGCCTGGCTACACCTTC.

The V call is TRBV3-1 (or the pseudogene TRBV3-2), the J call TRBJ1-4; a weak D match, TRBD1 (5 bases). The CDR3 is 13 amino acids. Trimming cost V 1 base and J 8 bases, with 8 bases left between them. The germline V gene encodes CDR1 LGHDT and CDR2 YNNKEL (reference sequence). The CDR3 DNA reads as TGTGCCAGCAGCCAAGGGGGCGACGAAAAACTGTTTTTT. Its translation is CASSQGGDEKLFF.